A single sample is the source of the 8 T cell receptor beta chains below, sequenced in a study of shared T cell receptors in the human thymus. Repertoires were generated with immunoSEQ multiplex PCR, while TCRdb's copy carries only in-frame clones and drops some. Counted here are some 700,000 clones, approximately 85% occurring once; the ten biggest clones make up around 0.0094%. These data were also filed under a second study, of human thymus T cells.

The source material was thymocytes. The receptors were sampled from a girl under three years old with a congenital heart defect.

V gene TRBV10-1 combines with J gene TRBJ1-1; a weak D match, TRBD1 (5 bases). The length of the CDR3 is 14 residues. The germline V gene has CDR1 WNHNN and CDR2 SYGVQD (reference sequence). V was pared by 7 bases and J by 0 bases, with 12 bases between. CDR3 DNA: TGCGCCAGCATGTGGGGCAGACTGAACACTGAAGCTTTCTTT. Translating gives CASMWGRLNTEAFF.

This clone was recorded only once. The rearrangement links TRBV7-4 to TRBJ1-1; 7 bases match TRBD1. Germline assignment: CDR1 SGHVT and CDR2 SQSDAQ. V lost 4 bases and J lost 2; bases outside the gene matches: 13. The CDR3 is made up of 17 amino acids. DNA of the CDR3: TGTGCCAGCAGCTCCCTTCCCCCGGGACAGCTTAACACTGAAGCTTTCTTT. Protein product: CASSSLPPGQLNTEAFF.

The chain joins TRBV19 to TRBJ2-5; D is possibly TRBD1 (5 bases). The ends were cut back, 6 bases at V and 5 bases at J, with 16 bases in the middle. In germline, CDR1 is LNHDA, CDR2 SQIVND (reference sequence). CDR3 length: 14 amino acids. The CDR3: CASSSRTTEETQYF. CDR3 DNA sequence: TGTGCCAGTAGCTCGCGCACGACAGAGGAGACCCAGTACTTC.

This rearrangement joins TRBV19 to TRBJ1-1; 7 bases fit TRBD1. Germline V gene sequence: CDR1 LNHDA, CDR2 SQIVND (reference sequence). J gave up 4 bases and V 7 bases, and 12 bases lay outside the gene matches. CDR3 length: 15 residues. The DNA of the CDR3 is TGTGCCAGTACAGGGCAAAGGGGGCGAGGCACTGAAGCTTTCTTT. Residues: CASTGQRGRGTEAFF.

CDR3 region: CASSLARGGARKKETQYF. CDR3 nucleotide sequence: TGCGCCAGCAGCTTGGCACGGGGGGGGGCGCGAAAGAAAGAGACCCAGTACTTC. V usage is TRBV5-1 and J usage is TRBJ2-5; TRBD2 matches 8 bases. CDR3 length: 18 amino acids. Germline CDR1 and CDR2: SGHRS and YFSETQ. V shed 0 bases and J 3 bases; nucleotides not matched to a gene: 13.

This clone has only a few counts. The chain carries TRBV6-5 and TRBJ1-5; D is unclear. V shed 6 bases and J shed 2 bases, with 14 bases lying between them. The CDR3 runs to 15 residues. Germline V gene lookup returns CDR1 MNHEY and CDR2 SVGAGI. This CDR3 reads CASRPEGGGNQPQHF. The CDR3 DNA sequence: TGTGCCAGCAGACCCGAGGGCGGGGGCAATCAGCCCCAGCATTTT.

This clone was detected only once. The V and J genes are TRBV14 and TRBJ1-1; D gene ambiguous. Germline V gene data show CDR1 as SGHDN and CDR2 as FVKESK. This CDR3 contains 12 residues. V was trimmed by 7 bases and J by 5 bases, leaving 11 bases between them. The CDR3 region has the DNA TGTGCCAGCAACGATGGGAGTACTGAAGCTTTCTTT. This codes for CASNDGSTEAFF.

The CDR3 region is CASSPASLGQDLYGYTF. CDR3 nucleotides: TGTGCCAGCAGCCCAGCGTCCCTAGGACAGGATCTCTATGGCTACACCTTC. The rearrangement joins TRBV13 to TRBJ1-2; 7 nucleotides line up with TRBD1. CDR3 length equals 17 residues. Germline V gene lookup returns CDR1 PRHDT and CDR2 FYEKMQ (reference sequence). V was pared by 5 bases and J by 4 bases, with 16 bases of the junction left unmatched.